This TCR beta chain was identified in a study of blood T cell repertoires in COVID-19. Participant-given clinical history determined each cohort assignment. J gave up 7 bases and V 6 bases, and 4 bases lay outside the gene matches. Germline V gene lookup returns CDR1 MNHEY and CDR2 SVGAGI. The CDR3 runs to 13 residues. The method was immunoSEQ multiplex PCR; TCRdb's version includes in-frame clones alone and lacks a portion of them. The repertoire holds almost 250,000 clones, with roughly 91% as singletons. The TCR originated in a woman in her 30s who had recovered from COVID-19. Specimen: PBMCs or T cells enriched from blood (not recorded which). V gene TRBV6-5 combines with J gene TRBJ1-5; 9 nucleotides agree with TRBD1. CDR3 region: CASRQGARQPQHF. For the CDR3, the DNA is TGTGCCAGCAGACAGGGGGCCAGGCAGCCCCAGCATTTT.